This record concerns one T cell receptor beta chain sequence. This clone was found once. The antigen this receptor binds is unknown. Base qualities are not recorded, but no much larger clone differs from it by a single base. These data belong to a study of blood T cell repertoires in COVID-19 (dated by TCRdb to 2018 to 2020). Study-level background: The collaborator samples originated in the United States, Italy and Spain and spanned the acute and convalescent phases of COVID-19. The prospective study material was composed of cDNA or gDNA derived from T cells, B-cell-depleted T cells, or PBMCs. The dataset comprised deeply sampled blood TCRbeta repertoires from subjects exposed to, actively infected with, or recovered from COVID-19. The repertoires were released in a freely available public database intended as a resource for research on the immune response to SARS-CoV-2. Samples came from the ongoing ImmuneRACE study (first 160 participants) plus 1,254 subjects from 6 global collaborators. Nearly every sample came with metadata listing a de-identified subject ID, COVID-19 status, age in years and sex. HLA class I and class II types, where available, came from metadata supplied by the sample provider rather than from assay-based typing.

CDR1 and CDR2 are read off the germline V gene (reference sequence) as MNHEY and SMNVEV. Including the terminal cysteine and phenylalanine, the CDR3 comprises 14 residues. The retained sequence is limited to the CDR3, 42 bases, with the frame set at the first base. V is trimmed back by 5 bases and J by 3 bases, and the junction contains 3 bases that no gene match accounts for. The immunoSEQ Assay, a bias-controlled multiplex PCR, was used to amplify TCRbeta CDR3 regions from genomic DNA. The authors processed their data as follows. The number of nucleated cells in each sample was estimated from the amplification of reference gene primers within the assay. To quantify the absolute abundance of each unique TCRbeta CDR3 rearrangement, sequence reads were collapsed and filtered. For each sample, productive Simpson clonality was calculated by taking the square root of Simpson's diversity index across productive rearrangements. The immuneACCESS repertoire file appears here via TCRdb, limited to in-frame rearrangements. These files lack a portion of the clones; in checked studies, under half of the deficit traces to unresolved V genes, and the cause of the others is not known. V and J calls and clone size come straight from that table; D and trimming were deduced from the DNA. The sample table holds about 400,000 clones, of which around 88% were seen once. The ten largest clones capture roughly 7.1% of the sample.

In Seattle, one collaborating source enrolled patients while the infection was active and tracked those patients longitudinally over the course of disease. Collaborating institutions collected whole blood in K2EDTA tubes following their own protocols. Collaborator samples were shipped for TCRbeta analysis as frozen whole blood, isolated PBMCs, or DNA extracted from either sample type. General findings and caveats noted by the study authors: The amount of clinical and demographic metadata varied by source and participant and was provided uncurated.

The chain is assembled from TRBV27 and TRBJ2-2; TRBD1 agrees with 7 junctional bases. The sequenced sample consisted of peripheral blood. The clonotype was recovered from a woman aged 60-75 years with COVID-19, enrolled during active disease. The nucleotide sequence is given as TGTGCCAGCAGTGTAGGGACAGACACCGGGGAGCTGTTTTTT. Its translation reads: CASSVGTDTGELFF.